The clone carrying this T cell receptor beta chain was seen ten or more times. The target antigen is unknown. This sample was taken from a study of regulatory T cells in long-lasting Graves disease. Study-level points and caveats: Among samples with persistent disease, TRBV28, TRBJ1-2 and TRBJ2-5 were favored.

The CDR3 extends over 18 amino acids. Losses at the gene ends were 3 bases for V and 5 bases for J; bases not matched to a gene: 14. The germline gives CDR1 MNHEY, CDR2 SMNVEV (reference sequence). iRepertoire HTBI primers and Arm-PCR of CDR3 regions built TCR beta libraries. TCRdb re-called the multiplex PCR reads through MiXCR, storing one row per CDR3 protein. The sample shows hundreds of thousands of distinct CDR3 sequences, roughly a sixth of them seen only once. Regarding time point: newly diagnosed GD, antithyroid drugs for less than 3 months. Researchers made the TCR library from RNA that was extracted from PBMCs.

Source: peripheral blood mononuclear cells (PBMCs), taken at new diagnosis, from a patient treated with antithyroid drugs. The chain carries TRBV27 and TRBJ2-2; 8 bases map to TRBD1. This clonotype was sampled from a female donor with Graves disease. The CDR3 protein is CASSLTRAQGVNTGELFF. In DNA form, the CDR3 reads TGTGCCAGCAGTTTGACCCGGGCACAGGGGGTTAATACCGGGGAGCTGTTTTTT.